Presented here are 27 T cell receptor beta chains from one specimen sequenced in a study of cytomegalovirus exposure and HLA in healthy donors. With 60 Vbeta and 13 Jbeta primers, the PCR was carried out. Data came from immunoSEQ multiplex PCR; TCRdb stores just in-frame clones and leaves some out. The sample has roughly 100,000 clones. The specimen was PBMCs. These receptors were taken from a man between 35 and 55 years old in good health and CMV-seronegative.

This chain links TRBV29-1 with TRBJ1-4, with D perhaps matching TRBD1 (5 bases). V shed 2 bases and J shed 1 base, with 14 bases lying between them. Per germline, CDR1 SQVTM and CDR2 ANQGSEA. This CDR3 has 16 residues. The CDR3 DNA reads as TGCAGCGTTGAAATAAGGGGTGTTGGAACTAATGAAAAACTGTTTTTT. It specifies CSVEIRGVGTNEKLFF.

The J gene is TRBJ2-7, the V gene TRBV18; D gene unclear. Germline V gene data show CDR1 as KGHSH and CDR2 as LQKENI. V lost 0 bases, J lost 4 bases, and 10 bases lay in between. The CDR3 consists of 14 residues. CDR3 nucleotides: TGTGCCAGCTCACCACCGAGCAAGAGGTACGAGCAGTACTTC. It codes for CASSPPSKRYEQYF.

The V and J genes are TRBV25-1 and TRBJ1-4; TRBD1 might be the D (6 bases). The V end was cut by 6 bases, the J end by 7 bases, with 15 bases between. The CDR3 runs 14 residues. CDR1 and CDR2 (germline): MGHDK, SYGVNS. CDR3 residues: CASSSGGAGEKLFF. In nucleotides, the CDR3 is TGTGCCAGCAGCAGTGGGGGGGCGGGTGAAAAACTGTTTTTT.

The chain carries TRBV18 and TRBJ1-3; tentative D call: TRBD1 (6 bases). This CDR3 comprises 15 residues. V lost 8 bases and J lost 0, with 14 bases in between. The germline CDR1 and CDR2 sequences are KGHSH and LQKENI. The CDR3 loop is CASDWTASSGNTIYF. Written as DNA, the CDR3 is TGTGCCAGCGACTGGACAGCGAGCTCTGGAAACACCATATATTTT.

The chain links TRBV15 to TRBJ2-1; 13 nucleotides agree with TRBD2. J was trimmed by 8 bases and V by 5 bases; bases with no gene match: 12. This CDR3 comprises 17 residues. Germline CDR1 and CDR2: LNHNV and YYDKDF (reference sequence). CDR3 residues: CATSDPGLAGNPHEQFF. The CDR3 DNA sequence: TGTGCCACCAGCGATCCGGGACTAGCGGGAAACCCCCATGAGCAGTTCTTC.

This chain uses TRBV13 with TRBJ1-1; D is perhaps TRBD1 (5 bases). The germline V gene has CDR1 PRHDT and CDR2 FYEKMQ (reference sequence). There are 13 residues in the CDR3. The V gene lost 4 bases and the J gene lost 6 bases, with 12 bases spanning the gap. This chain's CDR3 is CASSSRQIPEAFF. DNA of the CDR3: TGTGCCAGCAGCTCCAGACAGATACCTGAAGCTTTCTTT.

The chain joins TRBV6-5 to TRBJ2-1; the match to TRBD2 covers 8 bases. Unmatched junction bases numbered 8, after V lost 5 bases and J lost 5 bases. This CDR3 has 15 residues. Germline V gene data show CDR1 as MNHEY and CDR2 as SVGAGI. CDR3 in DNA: TGTGCCAGCAGTACTAGGCGGGGGGCCCACAATGAGCAGTTCTTC. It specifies CASSTRRGAHNEQFF.

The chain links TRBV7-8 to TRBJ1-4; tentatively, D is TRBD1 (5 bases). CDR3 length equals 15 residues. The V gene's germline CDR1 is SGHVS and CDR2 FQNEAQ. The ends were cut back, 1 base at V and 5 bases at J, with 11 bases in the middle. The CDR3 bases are TGTGCCAGCAGCTTAGGACAGCGCCCGAATGAAAAACTGTTTTTT. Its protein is CASSLGQRPNEKLFF.

The CDR3 sequence is CASSRTRGQTGELFF. The DNA for the CDR3 is TGTGCCAGCAGCCGAACCAGGGGGCAGACCGGGGAGCTGTTTTTT. The chain has TRBV27 and TRBJ2-2; 8 nucleotides line up with TRBD1. V was clipped by 6 bases and J by 5 bases; unmatched bases: 8. CDR3 length: 15 residues. The germline V gene has CDR1 MNHEY and CDR2 SMNVEV (reference sequence).

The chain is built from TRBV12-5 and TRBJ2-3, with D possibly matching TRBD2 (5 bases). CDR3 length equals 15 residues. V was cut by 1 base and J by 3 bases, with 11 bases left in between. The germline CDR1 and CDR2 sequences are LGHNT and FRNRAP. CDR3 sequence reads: CASGLDGVRTDTQYF. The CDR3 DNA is TGTGCTAGTGGTTTGGACGGGGTACGGACAGATACGCAGTATTTT. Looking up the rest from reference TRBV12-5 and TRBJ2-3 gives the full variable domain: DARVTQTPRHKVTEMGQEVTMRCQPILGHNTVFWYRQTMMQGLELLAYFRNRAPLDDSGMPKDRFSAEMPDATLATLKIQPSEPRDSAVYFCASGLDGVRTDTQYFGPGTRLTVL.

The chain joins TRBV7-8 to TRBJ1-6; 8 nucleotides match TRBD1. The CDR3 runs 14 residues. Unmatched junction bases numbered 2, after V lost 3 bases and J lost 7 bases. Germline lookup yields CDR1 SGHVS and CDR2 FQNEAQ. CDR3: CASSFDRGNSPLHF. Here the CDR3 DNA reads TGTGCCAGCAGCTTTGACAGGGGAAATTCACCCCTCCACTTT. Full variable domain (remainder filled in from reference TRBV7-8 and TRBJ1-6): GAGVSQSPRYKVAKRGQDVALRCDPISGHVSLFWYQQALGQGPEFLTYFQNEAQLDKSGLPSDRFFAERPEGSVSTLKIQRTQQEDSAVYLCASSFDRGNSPLHFGNGTRLTVT.

As DNA, the CDR3 is TGTGCCAGCAGTTTCGGGACAACCAATTCACCCCTCCACTTT. Encoded protein: CASSFGTTNSPLHF. The V call is TRBV28, the J call TRBJ1-6; the D gene is possibly TRBD1 (6 bases). CDR1 and CDR2 from the germline V gene are MDHEN and SYDVKM. The CDR3 runs 14 residues. V was shortened by 3 bases and J by 7 bases, with 10 bases between the two germline ends.

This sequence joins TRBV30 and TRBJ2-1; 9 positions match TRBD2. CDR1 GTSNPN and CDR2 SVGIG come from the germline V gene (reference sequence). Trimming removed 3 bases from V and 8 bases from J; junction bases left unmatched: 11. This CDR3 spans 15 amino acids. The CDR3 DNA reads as TGTGCCTGGAGACCCCGTACTAGCGGGTTTGATGAGCAGTTCTTC. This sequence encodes CAWRPRTSGFDEQFF.

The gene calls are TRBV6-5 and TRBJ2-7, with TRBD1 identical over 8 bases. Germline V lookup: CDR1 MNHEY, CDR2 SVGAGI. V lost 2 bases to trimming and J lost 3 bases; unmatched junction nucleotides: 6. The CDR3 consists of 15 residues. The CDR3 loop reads CASSYHGQGFYEQYF. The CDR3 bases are TGTGCCAGCAGTTACCACGGACAGGGCTTCTACGAGCAGTACTTC.

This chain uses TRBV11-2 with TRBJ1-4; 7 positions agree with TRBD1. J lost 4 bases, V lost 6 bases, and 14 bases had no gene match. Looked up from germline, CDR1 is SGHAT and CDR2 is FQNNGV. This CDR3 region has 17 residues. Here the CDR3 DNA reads TGTGCCAGCAGGACGGGACAGCCCTGGGTTGATAATGAAAAACTGTTTTTT. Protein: CASRTGQPWVDNEKLFF.

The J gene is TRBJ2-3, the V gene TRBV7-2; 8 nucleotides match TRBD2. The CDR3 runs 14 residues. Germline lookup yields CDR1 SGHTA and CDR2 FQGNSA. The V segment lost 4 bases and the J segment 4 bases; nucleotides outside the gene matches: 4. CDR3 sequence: CASSYAGGADTQYF. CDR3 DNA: TGTGCCAGCAGCTACGCGGGGGGCGCAGATACGCAGTATTTT.

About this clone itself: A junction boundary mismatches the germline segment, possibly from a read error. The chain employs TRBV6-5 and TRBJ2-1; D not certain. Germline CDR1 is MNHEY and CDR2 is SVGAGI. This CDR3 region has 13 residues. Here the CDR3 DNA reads TGTGCCAGCAGTCCCTCTAGGTACAATGAGCAGCTCTTC. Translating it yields CASSPSRYNEQLF.

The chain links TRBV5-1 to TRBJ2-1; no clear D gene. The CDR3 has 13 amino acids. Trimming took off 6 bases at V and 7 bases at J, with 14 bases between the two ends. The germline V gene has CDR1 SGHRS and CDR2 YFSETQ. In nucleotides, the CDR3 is TGCGCCAGCAACCGCGGAGCAAATAATGAGCAGTTCTTC. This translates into CASNRGANNEQFF. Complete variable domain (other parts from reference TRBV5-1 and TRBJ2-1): KAGVTQTPRYLIKTRGQQVTLSCSPISGHRSVSWYQQTPGQGLQFLFEYFSETQRNKGNFPGRFSGRQFSNSRSEMNVSTLELGDSALYLCASNRGANNEQFFGPGTRLTVL.

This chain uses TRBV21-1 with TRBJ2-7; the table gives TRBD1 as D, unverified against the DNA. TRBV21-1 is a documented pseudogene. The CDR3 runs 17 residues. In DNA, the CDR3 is TGTGCCAGCAGCAATAGTTGTACGGGACAGAGCTCCTACGAGCAGTACTTC. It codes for CASSNSCTGQSSYEQYF.

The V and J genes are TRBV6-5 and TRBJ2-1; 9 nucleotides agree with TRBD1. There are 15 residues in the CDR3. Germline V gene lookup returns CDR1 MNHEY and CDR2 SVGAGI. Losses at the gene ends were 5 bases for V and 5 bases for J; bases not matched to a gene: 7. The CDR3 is CASSVPGQGHNEQFF. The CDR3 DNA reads TGTGCCAGCAGTGTTCCGGGACAGGGCCACAATGAGCAGTTCTTC.

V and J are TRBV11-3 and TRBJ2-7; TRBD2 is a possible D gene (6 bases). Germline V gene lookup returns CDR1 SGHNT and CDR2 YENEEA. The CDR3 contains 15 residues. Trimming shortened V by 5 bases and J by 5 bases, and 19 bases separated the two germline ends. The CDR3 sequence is CASSPSPRLGNEQYF. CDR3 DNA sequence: TGTGCCAGCAGCCCCTCCCCCCGACTAGGTAACGAGCAGTACTTC.

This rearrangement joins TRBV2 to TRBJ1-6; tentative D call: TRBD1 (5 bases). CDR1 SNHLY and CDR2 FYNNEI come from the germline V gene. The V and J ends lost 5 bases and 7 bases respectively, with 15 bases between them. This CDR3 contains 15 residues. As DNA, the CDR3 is TGTGCCAGCAGTCTGGACATACCGTTAAATTCACCCCTCCACTTT. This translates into CASSLDIPLNSPLHF.

The CDR3 DNA follows: TGTGCCAGCAGTGAATTGGGCGGGAGGGCCTTAGTACAGTACTTC. It specifies CASSELGGRALVQYF. The chain employs TRBV6-1 and TRBJ2-7; 9 bases fit TRBD2. V gave up 2 bases and J gave up 10 bases; unmatched junction bases: 12. The germline CDR1 and CDR2 sequences are MNHNS and SASEGT. The CDR3 length is 15 residues.

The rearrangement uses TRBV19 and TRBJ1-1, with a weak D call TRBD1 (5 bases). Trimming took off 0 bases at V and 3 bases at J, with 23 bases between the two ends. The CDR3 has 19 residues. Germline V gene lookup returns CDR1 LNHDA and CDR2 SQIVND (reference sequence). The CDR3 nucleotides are TGTGCCAGTAGTATAGAACACCCCGGAACCCACACCAGGGACACTGAAGCTTTCTTT. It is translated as CASSIEHPGTHTRDTEAFF.

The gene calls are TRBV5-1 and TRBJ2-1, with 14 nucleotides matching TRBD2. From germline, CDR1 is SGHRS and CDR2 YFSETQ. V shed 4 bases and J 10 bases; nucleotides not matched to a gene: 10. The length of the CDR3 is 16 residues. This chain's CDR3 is CASSLGRLAGGPEQFF. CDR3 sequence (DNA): TGCGCCAGCAGCCTCGGTCGACTAGCGGGAGGGCCCGAGCAGTTCTTC.

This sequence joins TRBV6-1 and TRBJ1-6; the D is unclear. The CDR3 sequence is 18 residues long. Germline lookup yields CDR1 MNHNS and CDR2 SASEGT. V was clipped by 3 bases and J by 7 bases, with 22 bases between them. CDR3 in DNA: TGTGCCAGCAGTGAGAGACCGGGAGACCTTTTGGAGAATTCACCCCTCCACTTT. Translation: CASSERPGDLLENSPLHF.

CDR3 protein: CASMGVPYEQYF. The CDR3 nucleotides read TGTGCCAGCATGGGAGTTCCCTACGAGCAGTACTTC. This sequence joins TRBV6-1 and TRBJ2-7; the D gene is possibly TRBD2 (5 bases). This CDR3 has 12 amino acids. CDR1 MNHNS and CDR2 SASEGT come from the germline V gene. Trimming cost V 7 bases and J 2 bases, with 9 bases left between them.